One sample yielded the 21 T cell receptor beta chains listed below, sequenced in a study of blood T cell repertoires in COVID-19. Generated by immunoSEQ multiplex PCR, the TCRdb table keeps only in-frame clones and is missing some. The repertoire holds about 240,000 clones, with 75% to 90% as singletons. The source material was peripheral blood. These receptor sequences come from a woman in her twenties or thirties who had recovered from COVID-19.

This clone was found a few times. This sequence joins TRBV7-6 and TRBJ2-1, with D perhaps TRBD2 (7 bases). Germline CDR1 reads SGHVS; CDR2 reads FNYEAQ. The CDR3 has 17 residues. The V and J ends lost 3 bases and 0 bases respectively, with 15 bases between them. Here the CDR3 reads CASSLVHGGHSYNEQFF. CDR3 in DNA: TGTGCCAGCAGCTTGGTCCACGGGGGGCACTCCTACAATGAGCAGTTCTTC.

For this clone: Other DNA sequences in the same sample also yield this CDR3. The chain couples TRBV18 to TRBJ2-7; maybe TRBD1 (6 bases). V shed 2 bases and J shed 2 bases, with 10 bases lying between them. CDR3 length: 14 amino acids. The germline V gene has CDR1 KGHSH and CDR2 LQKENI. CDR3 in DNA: TGTGCCAGCTCACCAGGGGACACACCCTACGAGCAGTACTTC. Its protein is CASSPGDTPYEQYF.

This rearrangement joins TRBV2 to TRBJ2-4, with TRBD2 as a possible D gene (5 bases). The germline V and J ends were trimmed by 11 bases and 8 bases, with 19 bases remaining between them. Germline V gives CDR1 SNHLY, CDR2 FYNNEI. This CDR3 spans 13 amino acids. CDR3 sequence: CAGGRRVVDIQYF. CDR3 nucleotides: TGTGCCGGTGGAAGGCGGGTGGTTGACATTCAGTACTTC.

CDR3 protein: CASTTGDGYTF. In DNA, the CDR3 is TGTGCCAGTACTACAGGGGATGGCTACACCTTC. The V gene is TRBV7-9, the J gene TRBJ1-2, with 7 nucleotides matching TRBD1. Looked up from germline, CDR1 is SEHNR and CDR2 is FQNEAQ (reference sequence). V was clipped by 9 bases and J by 6 bases; unmatched bases: 4. The CDR3 sequence is 11 residues long. Supplemented by reference TRBV7-9 and TRBJ1-2, the full variable domain reads DTGVSQNPRHKITKRGQNVTFRCDPISEHNRLYWYRQTLGQGPEFLTYFQNEAQLEKSRLLSDRFSAERPKGSFSTLEIQRTEQGDSAMYLCASTTGDGYTFGSGTRLTVV.

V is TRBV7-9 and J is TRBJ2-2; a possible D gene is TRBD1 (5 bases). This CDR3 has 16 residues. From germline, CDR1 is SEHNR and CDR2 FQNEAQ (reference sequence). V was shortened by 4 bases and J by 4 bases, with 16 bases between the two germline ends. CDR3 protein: CASSSTLDRTTGELFF. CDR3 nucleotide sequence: TGTGCCAGCAGCTCGACCCTCGACAGAACCACCGGGGAGCTGTTTTTT.

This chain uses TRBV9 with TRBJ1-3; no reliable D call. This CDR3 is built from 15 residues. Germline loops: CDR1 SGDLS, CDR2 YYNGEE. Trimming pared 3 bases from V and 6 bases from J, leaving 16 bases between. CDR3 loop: CASSAPRARENTIYF. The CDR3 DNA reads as TGTGCCAGCAGCGCCCCCCGAGCCCGTGAAAACACCATATATTTT.

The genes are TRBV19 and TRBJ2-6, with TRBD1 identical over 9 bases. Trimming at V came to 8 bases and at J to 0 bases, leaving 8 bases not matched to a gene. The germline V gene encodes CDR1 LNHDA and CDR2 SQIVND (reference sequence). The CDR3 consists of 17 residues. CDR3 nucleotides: TGTGCCAGTGGACCGGGACAGGGCACCTCTGGGGCCAACGTCCTGACTTTC. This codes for CASGPGQGTSGANVLTF.

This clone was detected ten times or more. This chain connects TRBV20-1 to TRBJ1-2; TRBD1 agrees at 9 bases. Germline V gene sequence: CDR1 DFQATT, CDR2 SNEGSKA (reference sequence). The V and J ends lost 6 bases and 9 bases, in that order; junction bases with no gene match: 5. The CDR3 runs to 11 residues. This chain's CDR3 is CSAQGQGRYTF. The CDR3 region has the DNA TGCAGTGCACAGGGACAGGGCCGCTACACCTTC.

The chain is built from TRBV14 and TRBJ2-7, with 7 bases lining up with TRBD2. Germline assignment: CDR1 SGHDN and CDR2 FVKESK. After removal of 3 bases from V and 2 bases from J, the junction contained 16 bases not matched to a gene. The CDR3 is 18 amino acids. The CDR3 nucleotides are TGTGCCAGCAGCCACCCCAGCCCTAGCGGAACCCGACCCTACGAGCAGTACTTC. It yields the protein CASSHPSPSGTRPYEQYF.

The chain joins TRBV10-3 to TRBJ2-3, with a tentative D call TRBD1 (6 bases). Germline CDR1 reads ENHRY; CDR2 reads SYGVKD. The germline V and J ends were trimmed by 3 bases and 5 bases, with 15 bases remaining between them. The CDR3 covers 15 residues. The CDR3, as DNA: TGTGCCATCAGTGAAGTTGGTAAAGGGGGAGATACGCAGTATTTT. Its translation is CAISEVGKGGDTQYF.

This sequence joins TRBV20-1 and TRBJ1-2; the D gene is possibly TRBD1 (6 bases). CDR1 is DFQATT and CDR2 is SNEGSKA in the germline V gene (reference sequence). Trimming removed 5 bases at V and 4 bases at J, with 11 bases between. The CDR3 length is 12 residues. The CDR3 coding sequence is TGCAGTGCTGGTGGACAGCCCTATGGCTACACCTTC. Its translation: CSAGGQPYGYTF.

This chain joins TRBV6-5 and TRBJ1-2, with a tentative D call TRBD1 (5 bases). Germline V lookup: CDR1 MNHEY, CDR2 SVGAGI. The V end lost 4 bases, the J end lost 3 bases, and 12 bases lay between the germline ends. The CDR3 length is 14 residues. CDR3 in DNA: TGTGCCAGCAGTTTCCCCGGGGGACACTATGGCTACACCTTC. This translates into CASSFPGGHYGYTF.

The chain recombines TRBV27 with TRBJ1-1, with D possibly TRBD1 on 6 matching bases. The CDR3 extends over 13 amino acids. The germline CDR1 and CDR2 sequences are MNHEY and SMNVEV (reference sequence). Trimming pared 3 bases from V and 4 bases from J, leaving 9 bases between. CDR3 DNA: TGTGCCAGCAGTTTGAGGGGGTCCACTGAAGCTTTCTTT. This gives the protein CASSLRGSTEAFF.

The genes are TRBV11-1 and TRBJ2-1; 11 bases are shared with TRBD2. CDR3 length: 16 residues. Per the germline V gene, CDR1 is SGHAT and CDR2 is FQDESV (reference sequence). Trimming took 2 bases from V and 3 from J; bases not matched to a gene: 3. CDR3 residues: CASSLQLAGDYNEQFF. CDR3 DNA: TGTGCCAGCAGCTTACAACTAGCGGGGGACTACAATGAGCAGTTCTTC.

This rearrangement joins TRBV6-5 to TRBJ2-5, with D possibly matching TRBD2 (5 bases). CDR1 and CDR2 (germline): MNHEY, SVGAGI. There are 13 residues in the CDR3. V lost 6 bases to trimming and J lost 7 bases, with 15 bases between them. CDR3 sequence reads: CASSSGGTGTQYF. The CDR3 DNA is TGTGCCAGCAGCTCAGGAGGCACGGGGACCCAGTACTTC.

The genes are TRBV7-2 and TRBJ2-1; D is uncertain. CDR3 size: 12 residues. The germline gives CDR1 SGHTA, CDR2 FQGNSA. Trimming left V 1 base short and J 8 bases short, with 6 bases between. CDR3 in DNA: TGTGCCAGCAGCTTAGTGGGCGATGAGCAGTTCTTC. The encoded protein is CASSLVGDEQFF.

The CDR3 nucleotides are TGTGCCATCAGTGAAGGACCGGGACAGGGGGCTTCCTACGAGCAGTACTTC. Protein product: CAISEGPGQGASYEQYF. This sequence joins TRBV10-3 and TRBJ2-7, with TRBD1 matching over 12 bases. Losses at the gene ends were 3 bases for V and 1 base for J; bases not matched to a gene: 7. From germline, CDR1 is ENHRY and CDR2 SYGVKD. The CDR3 loop spans 17 amino acids.

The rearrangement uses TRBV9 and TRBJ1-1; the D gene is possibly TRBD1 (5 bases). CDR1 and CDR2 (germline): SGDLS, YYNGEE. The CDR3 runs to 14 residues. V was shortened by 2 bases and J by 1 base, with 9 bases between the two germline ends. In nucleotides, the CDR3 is TGTGCCAGCAGCGTCTCAGGGCAGAACACTGAAGCTTTCTTT. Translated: CASSVSGQNTEAFF.

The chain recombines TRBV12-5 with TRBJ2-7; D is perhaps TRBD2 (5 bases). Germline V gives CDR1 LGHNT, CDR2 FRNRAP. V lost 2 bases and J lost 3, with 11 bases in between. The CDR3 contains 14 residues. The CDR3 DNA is TGTGCTAGTGGTTTGTACCCGGGGAGCTACGAGCAGTACTTC. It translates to CASGLYPGSYEQYF. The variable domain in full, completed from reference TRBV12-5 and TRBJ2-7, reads DARVTQTPRHKVTEMGQEVTMRCQPILGHNTVFWYRQTMMQGLELLAYFRNRAPLDDSGMPKDRFSAEMPDATLATLKIQPSEPRDSAVYFCASGLYPGSYEQYFGPGTRLTVT.

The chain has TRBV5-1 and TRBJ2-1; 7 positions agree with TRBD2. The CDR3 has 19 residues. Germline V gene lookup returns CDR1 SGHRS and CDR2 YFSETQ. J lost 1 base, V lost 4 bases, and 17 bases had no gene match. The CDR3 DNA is TGCGCCAGCAGCCTGACTATCTCCGGGGGGTATCCTTCCTACAATGAGCAGTTCTTC. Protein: CASSLTISGGYPSYNEQFF.

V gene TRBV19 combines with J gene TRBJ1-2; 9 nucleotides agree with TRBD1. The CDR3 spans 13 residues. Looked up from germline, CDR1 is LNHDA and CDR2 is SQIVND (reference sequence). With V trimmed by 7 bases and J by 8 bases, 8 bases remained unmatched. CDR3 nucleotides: TGTGCCAGTACCACAACAGGGGGCGGAGGCTACACCTTC. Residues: CASTTTGGGGYTF.